This TCR beta chain was retrieved from a study of regulatory T cells in long-lasting Graves disease. Study-level results: Graves' patients with persistent disease showed TCR diversity lower than patients newly diagnosed.

The time point here: newly diagnosed GD, antithyroid drugs for less than 3 months. Extracted RNA from PBMCs served as the source of the TCR library. V gave up 8 bases and J gave up 0 bases, with 23 bases separating them. The CDR3 is 18 residues long. CDR1 is MNHEY, CDR2 SMNVEV, per germline (reference sequence). This clonotype was found many times. Its antigen is unknown. iRepertoire HTBI primers and Arm-PCR of CDR3 regions built TCR beta libraries. TCRdb re-called the multiplex PCR reads with MiXCR, one entry per CDR3 protein. The sample lists 400,000 to 500,000 distinct CDR3 sequences, roughly 15% occurring once. The same specimen was also included in a second study, on T cells in Graves' hyperthyroidism and ophthalmopathy. From that second work: Among thyroid clonotypes expanded above 0.001, most also appeared in blood. From stable hyperthyroidism, ophthalmopathy was separated by a 13 V-J model. Model-based prediction identified ophthalmopathy a median around seven months prior to its onset.

The TCR was taken from a woman aged 30 to 39 with Graves disease. V usage is TRBV27 and J usage is TRBJ2-1, with unresolved D. The specimen was peripheral blood mononuclear cells (PBMCs), collected at new diagnosis, from a patient treated with antithyroid drugs. The CDR3 loop reads CASRLRSFTTISYNEQFF. The CDR3 DNA follows: TGTGCCAGCCGACTGAGGAGTTTTACCACCATCTCCTACAATGAGCAGTTCTTC.